Below are 27 T cell receptor beta chains sequenced from a single sample in a study of blood T cell repertoires in COVID-19. Repertoires were generated with immunoSEQ multiplex PCR, while TCRdb's copy carries only in-frame clones and drops some. Of over 200,000 clones listed, roughly 89% are singletons. The sequencing sample was made of peripheral blood. These receptors were taken from a man in his sixties who had recovered from COVID-19.

J is TRBJ1-2 and V is TRBV27; 10 bases are shared with TRBD1. V shed 6 bases, J shed 8 bases, and the junction held 6 bases outside the gene matches. From germline, CDR1 is MNHEY and CDR2 SMNVEV (reference sequence). This CDR3 comprises 13 residues. For the CDR3, the DNA is TGTGCCAGCAGCGGACAGGGGGTTGGGGGCTACACCTTC. The encoded protein is CASSGQGVGGYTF.

This clone was recorded only once. The rearrangement joins TRBV7-6 to TRBJ2-2, with D possibly being TRBD2 (7 bases). This CDR3 has 15 residues. Trimming removed 1 base from V and 3 bases from J, with 9 bases in between. CDR1 and CDR2 (germline): SGHVS, FNYEAQ. The CDR3 loop reads CASSLGGGYTGELFF. CDR3 nucleotides: TGTGCCAGCAGCTTAGGGGGGGGCTACACCGGGGAGCTGTTTTTT.

Points on this clone: This sample also contains other DNA sequences that code for the same CDR3. CDR3 sequence (DNA): TGTGCCTGGAGTCGACAGTTAAATCAGCCCCAGCATTTT. Translated, it gives CAWSRQLNQPQHF. The chain recombines TRBV30 with TRBJ1-5; D may be TRBD1 (5 bases). This CDR3 is built from 13 residues. CDR1 GTSNPN and CDR2 SVGIG come from the germline V gene (reference sequence). Trimming took off 2 bases at V and 4 bases at J, with 9 bases between the two ends.

The chain uses TRBV7-2 and TRBJ2-4, with D perhaps matching TRBD1 (5 bases). This CDR3 region has 17 residues. V dropped 4 bases and J dropped 0 bases, with 16 bases sitting between them. Germline CDR1 reads SGHTA; CDR2 reads FQGNSA. CDR3 in DNA: TGTGCCAGCAGCTCCACGTGGTGGGGCAAAGCCAAAAACATTCAGTACTTC. Amino acid sequence: CASSSTWWGKAKNIQYF.

This chain joins TRBV11-2 and TRBJ2-4; D perhaps matches TRBD1 (6 bases). The V gene's germline CDR1 is SGHAT and CDR2 FQNNGV. This CDR3 has 14 amino acids. V was clipped by 1 base and J by 3 bases, with 7 bases between them. The DNA of the CDR3 is TGTGCCAGCAGCTTAGTAGGGGGCAAAAACATTCAGTACTTC. Its translation is CASSLVGGKNIQYF.

The rearrangement links TRBV27 to TRBJ1-3; 7 nucleotides align to TRBD1. J was trimmed by 1 base and V by 5 bases; bases with no gene match: 2. The CDR3 runs to 14 residues. Per the germline V gene, CDR1 is MNHEY and CDR2 is SMNVEV (reference sequence). The CDR3 spells CASSHRGSGNTIYF. The CDR3, as DNA: TGTGCCAGCAGTCACAGGGGATCTGGAAACACCATATATTTT.

V usage is TRBV5-6 and J usage is TRBJ2-2; 7 bases align to TRBD1. The CDR3 consists of 17 residues. V shed 1 base and J 4 bases; nucleotides not matched to a gene: 10. The germline V gene encodes CDR1 SGHDT and CDR2 YYEEEE. Written as DNA, the CDR3 is TGTGCCAGCAGCTTGATGGCACAGGGGTTTGTCACCGGGGAGCTGTTTTTT. Protein: CASSLMAQGFVTGELFF.

This chain connects TRBV11-3 to TRBJ2-1; 13 bases align to TRBD2. The junction had 7 bases not matched to a gene; V was cut back by 5 bases and J by 3 bases. The CDR3 has 17 amino acids. Germline-derived CDR1 and CDR2 are SGHNT and YENEEA. The CDR3 region has the DNA TGTGCCAGCAGCATGTCGACTAGCGGGAGGTTCTACAATGAGCAGTTCTTC. It encodes CASSMSTSGRFYNEQFF. Supplemented by reference TRBV11-3 and TRBJ2-1, the full variable domain reads EAGVVQSPRYKIIEKKQPVAFWCNPISGHNTLYWYLQNLGQGPELLIRYENEEAVDDSQLPKDRFSAERLKGVDSTLKIQPAELGDSAVYLCASSMSTSGRFYNEQFFGPGTRLTVL.

The chain joins TRBV19 to TRBJ2-1, with 8 bases matching TRBD2. This CDR3 comprises 13 residues. Per the germline V gene, CDR1 is LNHDA and CDR2 is SQIVND (reference sequence). The V gene end was trimmed by 5 bases and the J gene end by 5 bases; junction bases not matched to a gene: 2. CDR3 protein: CASSRGGDNEQFF. In DNA, the CDR3 is TGTGCCAGTAGTCGGGGGGGGGACAATGAGCAGTTCTTC.

This chain links TRBV18 with TRBJ2-2; tentative D call: TRBD1 (5 bases). Trimming left V 3 bases short and J 2 bases short, with 19 bases between. CDR1 KGHSH and CDR2 LQKENI come from the germline V gene. The CDR3 consists of 18 residues. The CDR3 here is CASSPRPSSGPNTGELFF. The CDR3 nucleotides are TGTGCCAGCTCACCCCGGCCATCATCAGGGCCTAACACCGGGGAGCTGTTTTTT.

V usage is TRBV7-2 and J usage is TRBJ1-5, with D possibly matching TRBD1 (5 bases). Germline values: CDR1 SGHTA, CDR2 FQGNSA. Trimming shortened V by 5 bases and J by 5 bases, and 13 bases separated the two germline ends. The CDR3 runs to 14 residues. The CDR3: CASSLKRDYQPQHF. In DNA, the CDR3 is TGTGCCAGCAGCCTTAAAAGGGACTATCAGCCCCAGCATTTT.

The V call is TRBV18, the J call TRBJ2-7; 9 nucleotides line up with TRBD2. This CDR3 region has 14 residues. J was trimmed by 3 bases and V by 5 bases; bases with no gene match: 5. The V gene's germline CDR1 is KGHSH and CDR2 LQKENI. The CDR3 DNA is TGTGCCAGCTCAACGGGACTAGCTGTCTACGAGCAGTACTTC. Its protein is CASSTGLAVYEQYF. Based on the CDR3 plus reference TRBV18 and TRBJ2-7, the full variable domain is NAGVMQNPRHLVRRRGQEARLRCSPMKGHSHVYWYRQLPEEGLKFMVYLQKENIIDESGMPKERFSAEFPKEGPSILRIQQVVRGDSAAYFCASSTGLAVYEQYFGPGTRLTVT.

This clone appeared once. CDR3 DNA: TGTGCCAGCAGGTTTGAGACGCAGGGGGCCACTGAAGCTTTCTTT. It yields the protein CASRFETQGATEAFF. The chain employs TRBV7-2 and TRBJ1-1; 8 bases are a match to TRBD1. Trimming cost V 6 bases and J 4 bases; bases outside gene matches: 10. The CDR3 spans 15 residues. Germline CDR1 and CDR2: SGHTA and FQGNSA.

The gene calls are TRBV3-1 (or the pseudogene TRBV3-2) and TRBJ1-3; TRBD1 might be the D (5 bases). There are 14 residues in the CDR3. Germline assignment: CDR1 LGHDT and CDR2 YNNKEL (reference sequence). V was trimmed by 2 bases and J by 0 bases, leaving 5 bases between them. The CDR3 reads CASSQQGSGNTIYF. The CDR3 coding sequence is TGTGCCAGCAGCCAACAGGGCTCTGGAAACACCATATATTTT.

This chain links TRBV5-1 with TRBJ2-7; the match to TRBD1 covers 9 bases. This CDR3 comprises 13 residues. V was clipped by 7 bases and J by 0 bases; unmatched bases: 2. From germline, CDR1 is SGHRS and CDR2 YFSETQ. Here the CDR3 DNA reads TGCGCCAGCGGACAGGGGAGCTCCTACGAGCAGTACTTC. It codes for CASGQGSSYEQYF.

The chain has TRBV3-1 (or the pseudogene TRBV3-2) and TRBJ1-5; D uncertain. Germline CDR1 LGHDT, CDR2 YNNKEL (reference sequence). This CDR3 region has 14 residues. Trimming took off 1 base at V and 7 bases at J, with 11 bases between the two ends. In nucleotides, the CDR3 is TGTGCCAGCAGCCAAGGTGGAGGAGGCCAGCCCCAGCATTTT. Translation: CASSQGGGGQPQHF.

The chain joins TRBV6-5 to TRBJ1-1; D not resolved. V lost 6 bases to trimming and J lost 7 bases, with 12 bases between them. This CDR3 has 12 amino acids. Per germline, CDR1 MNHEY and CDR2 SVGAGI. CDR3 in DNA: TGTGCCAGCAGACCATTCGGCGGTGAAGCTTTCTTT. Translation gives CASRPFGGEAFF.

A single count supports this clone. The rearrangement links TRBV4-1 to TRBJ2-7; 12 bases map to TRBD2. V trimming: 4 bases; J trimming: 5 bases; junction bases outside the gene matches: 6. Germline V gene lookup returns CDR1 MGHRA and CDR2 YSYEKL. CDR3 length: 15 amino acids. CDR3 loop: CASSPGLAGRDEQYF. In nucleotides, the CDR3 is TGCGCCAGCAGCCCTGGACTAGCGGGAAGAGACGAGCAGTACTTC.

CDR3 in amino acids: CASSQEQHIIYNEQFF. As DNA, the CDR3 is TGTGCCAGCAGCCAAGAACAACACATCATCTACAATGAGCAGTTCTTC. J is TRBJ2-1 and V is TRBV3-1 (or the pseudogene TRBV3-2); unclear D gene. Germline CDR1 is LGHDT and CDR2 is YNNKEL (reference sequence). V was shortened by 0 bases and J by 3 bases, with 12 bases between the two germline ends. This CDR3 region has 16 residues.

This sequence joins TRBV5-1 and TRBJ2-1, with D tentatively TRBD2 (7 bases). Germline values: CDR1 SGHRS, CDR2 YFSETQ. V was cut by 3 bases and J by 9 bases, with 25 bases left in between. CDR3 length: 17 amino acids. The CDR3 loop reads CASSSARGAGTAGEQFF. CDR3 nucleotides: TGCGCCAGCAGCTCAGCCCGGGGGGCAGGGACGGCAGGTGAGCAGTTCTTC.

This clone was found once. The chain combines TRBV10-3 with TRBJ2-1, with 7 bases lining up with TRBD2. Trimming at V came to 4 bases and at J to 10 bases, leaving 19 bases not matched to a gene. Germline V gene data show CDR1 as ENHRY and CDR2 as SYGVKD. This CDR3 has 17 residues. In DNA, the CDR3 is TGTGCCATCAGTGGGGGAGGTGGGGGGAGGGCCTTGAAGGAGCAGTTCTTC. This translates into CAISGGGGGRALKEQFF.

This clone was detected only once. The gene calls are TRBV2 and TRBJ2-7, with 11 bases that match TRBD1. Germline CDR1 reads SNHLY; CDR2 reads FYNNEI. The CDR3 runs 14 residues. J gave up 6 bases and V 7 bases, and 8 bases lay outside the gene matches. The CDR3 nucleotides read TGTGCCAGCACCCCCCGGGACAGGGGGTCCGAGCAGTACTTC. This codes for CASTPRDRGSEQYF.

V is TRBV5-1 and J is TRBJ1-1; possible D gene TRBD1, 5 bases. The germline V gene has CDR1 SGHRS and CDR2 YFSETQ. CDR3 length: 14 residues. V was shortened by 7 bases and J by 0 bases, with 13 bases between the two germline ends. CDR3 coding DNA: TGCGCCAGCGGCCCTGGGGCATTGAACACTGAAGCTTTCTTT. Amino acid sequence: CASGPGALNTEAFF.

The V call is TRBV28, the J call TRBJ1-5; TRBD1 might be the D (5 bases). Germline CDR1 reads MDHEN; CDR2 reads SYDVKM. V gave up 7 bases and J gave up 1 base, with 11 bases separating them. The CDR3 sequence is 14 residues long. This CDR3 reads CASTSGGSNQPQHF. The DNA for the CDR3 is TGTGCCAGCACTTCCGGGGGGAGCAATCAGCCCCAGCATTTT.

The rearrangement joins TRBV6-2 or TRBV6-3 to TRBJ2-7; D call uncertain. Germline V gives CDR1 MNHEY, CDR2 SVGEGT. The CDR3 spans 12 residues. Trimming took off 5 bases at V and 4 bases at J, with 9 bases between the two ends. The CDR3 nucleotides are TGTGCCAGCAGTACACCACCGTACGAGCAGTACTTC. Residues: CASSTPPYEQYF.

This clone was observed once. The rearrangement joins TRBV15 to TRBJ2-1, with 12 bases fitting TRBD2. The CDR3 loop spans 16 amino acids. CDR1 is LNHNV and CDR2 is YYDKDF in the germline V gene (reference sequence). Trimming cost V 4 bases and J 5 bases; bases outside gene matches: 6. CDR3 nucleotide sequence: TGTGCCACCAGCACCTGGACTAGCGGGACTGACAATGAGCAGTTCTTC. Amino acids: CATSTWTSGTDNEQFF.

This chain connects TRBV6-5 to TRBJ2-2; 12 nucleotides line up with TRBD1. V dropped 7 bases and J dropped 2; count of bases not matched to a gene: 2. CDR1 is MNHEY and CDR2 is SVGAGI in the germline V gene. The CDR3 is 15 residues long. As DNA, the CDR3 is TGTGCCAGCATGGGACAGGGGGCTAACACCGGGGAGCTGTTTTTT. Its protein is CASMGQGANTGELFF.